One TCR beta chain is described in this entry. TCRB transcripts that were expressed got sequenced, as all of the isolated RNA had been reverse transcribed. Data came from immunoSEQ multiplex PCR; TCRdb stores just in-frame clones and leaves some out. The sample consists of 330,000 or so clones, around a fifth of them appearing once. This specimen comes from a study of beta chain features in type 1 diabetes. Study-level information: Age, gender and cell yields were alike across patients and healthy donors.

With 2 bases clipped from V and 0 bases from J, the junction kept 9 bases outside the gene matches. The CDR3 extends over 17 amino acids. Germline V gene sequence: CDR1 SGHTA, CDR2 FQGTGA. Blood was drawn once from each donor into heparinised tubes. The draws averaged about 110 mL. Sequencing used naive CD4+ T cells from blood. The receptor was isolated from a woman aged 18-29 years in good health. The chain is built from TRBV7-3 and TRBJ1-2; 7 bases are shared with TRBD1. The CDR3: CASSLAFSGTANYGYTF. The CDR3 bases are TGTGCCAGCAGCTTAGCATTCTCCGGGACAGCTAACTATGGCTACACCTTC.